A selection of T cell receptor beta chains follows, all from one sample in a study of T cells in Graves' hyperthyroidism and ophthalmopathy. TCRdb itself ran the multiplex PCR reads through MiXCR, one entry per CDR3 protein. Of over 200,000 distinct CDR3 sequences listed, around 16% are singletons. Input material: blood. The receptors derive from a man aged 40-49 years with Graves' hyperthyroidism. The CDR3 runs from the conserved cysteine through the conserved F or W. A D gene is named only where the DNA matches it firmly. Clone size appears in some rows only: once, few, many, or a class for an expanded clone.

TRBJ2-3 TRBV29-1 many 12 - CSGVGNTDTQYF TGCAGCGGAGTGGGAAACACAGATACGCAGTATTTT
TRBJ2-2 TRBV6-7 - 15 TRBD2 CASIRWRGATGELFF TGTGCCAGCATCCGGTGGCGGGGGGCCACCGGGGAGCTGTTTTTT
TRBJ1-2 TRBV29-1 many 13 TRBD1 CSVQGGQHYGYTF TGCAGCGTTCAGGGGGGACAGCACTATGGCTACACCTTC
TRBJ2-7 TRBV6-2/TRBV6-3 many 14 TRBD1 CASTSLGQVREQYF TGTGCCAGCACGTCGTTGGGACAGGTCAGGGAGCAGTACTTC
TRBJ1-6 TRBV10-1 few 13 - CASSDETRSPLHF TGCGCCAGCAGTGACGAGACTCGTTCACCCCTCCACTTT
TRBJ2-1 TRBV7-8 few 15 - CASSSPKATRDEQFF TGTGCCAGCAGCTCCCCAAAGGCCACCCGGGATGAGCAGTTCTTC
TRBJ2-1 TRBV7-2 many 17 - CASSLVATGFGYNEQFF TGTGCCAGCAGCTTAGTAGCAACAGGGTTCGGCTACAATGAGCAGTTCTTC
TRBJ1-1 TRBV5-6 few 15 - CASSLARGLGTEAFF TGTGCCAGCAGCTTGGCCCGGGGGCTAGGCACTGAAGCTTTCTTT
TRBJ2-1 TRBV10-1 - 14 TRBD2 CASSSSGGYNEQFF TGCGCCAGCTCTAGCAGCGGGGGATACAATGAGCAGTTCTTC
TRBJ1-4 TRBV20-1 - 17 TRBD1 CSARDPFGTGGLEKLFF TGCAGTGCTAGAGATCCTTTTGGGACAGGGGGCCTTGAAAAACTGTTTTTT
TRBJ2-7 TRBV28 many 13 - CASSLTASYEQYF TGTGCCAGCAGTTTAACAGCTTCCTACGAGCAGTACTTC
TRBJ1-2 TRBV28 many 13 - CASSNYRYYGYTF TGTGCCAGCAGTAATTACAGATACTATGGCTACACCTTC
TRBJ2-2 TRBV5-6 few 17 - CASSCYGVRGGAGELFF TGTGCCAGCAGCTGTTATGGCGTCAGAGGAGGGGCCGGGGAGCTGTTTTTT
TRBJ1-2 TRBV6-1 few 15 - CASTKGSRVDYGYTF TGTGCCAGCACGAAGGGGAGCAGGGTGGACTATGGCTACACCTTC
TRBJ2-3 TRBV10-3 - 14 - CAISFQGVTDTQYF TGTGCCATCAGTTTCCAGGGTGTAACAGATACGCAGTATTTT
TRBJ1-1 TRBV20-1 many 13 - CSARDEDQTEAFF TGCAGTGCTAGAGATGAGGATCAGACTGAAGCTTTCTTT
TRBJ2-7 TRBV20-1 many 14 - CSAKGTSPLYEQYF TGCAGTGCGAAGGGGACTTCCCCCCTGTACGAGCAGTACTTC
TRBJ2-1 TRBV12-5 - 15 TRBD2 CASGLGLGFGNEQFF TGTGCTAGTGGTTTAGGACTAGGTTTCGGCAATGAGCAGTTCTTC
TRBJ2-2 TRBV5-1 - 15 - CASTLAHGTDGELFF TGCGCCAGCACCTTGGCGCATGGGACGGACGGGGAGCTGTTTTTT
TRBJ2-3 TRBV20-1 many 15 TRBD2 CSARDGGGAVDTQYF TGCAGTGCTAGAGACGGCGGGGGGGCTGTAGATACGCAGTATTTT
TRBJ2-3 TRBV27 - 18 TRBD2 CASSLSRGLAGGDDTQYF TGTGCCAGCAGTTTATCTAGAGGACTAGCGGGGGGGGATGATACGCAGTATTTT
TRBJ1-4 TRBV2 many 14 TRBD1 CASRYRGRNEKLFF TGTGCCAGCAGGTACAGGGGGCGAAATGAAAAACTGTTTTTT
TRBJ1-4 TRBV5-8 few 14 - CASSLGDVDEKLFF TGTGCCAGCAGCCTCGGCGACGTCGATGAAAAACTGTTTTTT
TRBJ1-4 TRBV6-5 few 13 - CASSYGIREKLFF TGTGCCAGCAGTTATGGTATCCGTGAAAAACTGTTTTTT
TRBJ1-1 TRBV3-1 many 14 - CASSLLDRNTEAFF TGTGCCAGCAGCCTACTAGACAGGAACACTGAAGCTTTCTTT
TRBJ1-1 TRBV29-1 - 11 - CSVEEGREAFF TGCAGCGTTGAAGAGGGCAGAGAAGCTTTCTTT
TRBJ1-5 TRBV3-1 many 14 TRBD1 CASSRDRGNQPQHF TGTGCCAGCAGCCGCGACAGGGGCAATCAGCCCCAGCATTTT
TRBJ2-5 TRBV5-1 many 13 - CASSLDWQETQYF TGCGCCAGCAGCTTAGACTGGCAAGAGACCCAGTACTTC
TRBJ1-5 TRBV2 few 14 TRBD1 CASSRDRDNQPQHF TGTGCCAGCAGCCGGGACAGGGATAATCAGCCCCAGCATTTT
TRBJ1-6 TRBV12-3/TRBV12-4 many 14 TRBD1 CASSYFGTAGPLHF TGTGCCAGCAGTTATTTTGGGACAGCAGGACCCCTCCACTTT
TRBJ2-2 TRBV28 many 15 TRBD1 CASSETQGGPGELFF TGTGCCAGCAGCGAAACACAAGGGGGCCCCGGGGAGCTGTTTTTT
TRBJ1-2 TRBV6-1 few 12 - CASRQGSGGYTF TGTGCCAGCAGACAGGGCTCGGGTGGCTACACCTTC
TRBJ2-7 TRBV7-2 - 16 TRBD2 CASSLMTSGASNGQYF TGTGCCAGCAGCTTAATGACTAGCGGGGCCTCCAATGGGCAGTACTTC
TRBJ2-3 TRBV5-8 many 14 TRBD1 CASSLWDRRDTQYF TGTGCCAGCAGCTTGTGGGACAGGAGGGATACGCAGTATTTT
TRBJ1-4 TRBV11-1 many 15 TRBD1 CASSLRTGVNEKLFF TGTGCCAGCAGCTTACGGACAGGCGTTAATGAAAAACTGTTTTTT
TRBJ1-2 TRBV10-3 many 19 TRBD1 CAISGSTNPTGGSRLGYTF TGTGCCATCAGTGGATCCACTAACCCGACAGGGGGGAGTCGTTTAGGCTACACCTTC
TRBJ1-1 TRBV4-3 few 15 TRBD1 CASSQELGGMTEAFF TGCGCCAGCAGCCAAGAACTAGGGGGCATGACTGAAGCTTTCTTT
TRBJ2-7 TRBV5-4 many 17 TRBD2 CASSPGLAGEISYEQYF TGTGCCAGCAGCCCGGGACTAGCGGGGGAGATCTCCTACGAGCAGTACTTC
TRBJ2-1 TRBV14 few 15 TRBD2 CASSPLAGGLGEQFF TGTGCCAGCAGCCCGTTAGCGGGGGGGCTTGGTGAGCAGTTCTTC
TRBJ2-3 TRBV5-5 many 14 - CASSLALRGDTQYF TGTGCCAGCAGCTTGGCACTCCGGGGGGATACGCAGTATTTT
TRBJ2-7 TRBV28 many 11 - CASGVRYEQYF TGTGCCAGCGGGGTGCGATACGAGCAGTACTTC
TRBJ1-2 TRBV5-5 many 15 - CASSWGQERNYGYTF TGTGCCAGCAGCTGGGGCCAGGAGAGAAACTATGGCTACACCTTC